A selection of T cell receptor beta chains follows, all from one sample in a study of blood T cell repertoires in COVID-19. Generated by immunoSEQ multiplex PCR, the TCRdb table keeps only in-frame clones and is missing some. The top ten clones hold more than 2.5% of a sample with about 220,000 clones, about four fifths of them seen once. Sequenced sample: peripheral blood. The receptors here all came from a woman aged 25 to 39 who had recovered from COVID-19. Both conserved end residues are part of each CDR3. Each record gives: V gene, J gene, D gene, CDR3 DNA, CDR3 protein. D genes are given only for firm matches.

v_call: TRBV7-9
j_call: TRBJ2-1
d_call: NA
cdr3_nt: TGTGCCAGCATCGCGGGAAACAATGAGCAGTTCTTC
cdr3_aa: CASIAGNNEQFF

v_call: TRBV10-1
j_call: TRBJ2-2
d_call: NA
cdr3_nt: TGCGCCAGCAGTGAGTCGACTTTTTTTAACACCGGGGAGCTGTTTTTT
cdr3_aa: CASSESTFFNTGELFF

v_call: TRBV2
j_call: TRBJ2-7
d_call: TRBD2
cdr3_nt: TGTGCCAGCAGTGAAGCGCATCCTAGCGGGAGCGGGTACGAGCAGTACTTC
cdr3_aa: CASSEAHPSGSGYEQYF

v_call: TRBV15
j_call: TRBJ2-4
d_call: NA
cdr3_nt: TGTGCCACCAGCGGGGGGACAGCCTTAGCCAAAAACATTCAGTACTTC
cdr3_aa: CATSGGTALAKNIQYF

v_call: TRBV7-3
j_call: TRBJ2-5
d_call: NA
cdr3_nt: TGTGCCAGCAGCTTAACGGCAGTGGGGGGAGAGACCCAGTACTTC
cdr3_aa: CASSLTAVGGETQYF

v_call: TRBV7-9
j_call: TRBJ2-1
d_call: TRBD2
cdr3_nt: TGTGCCAGCAGCTTAAGGACTAGCGGGAGTGGGGATGAGCAGTTCTTC
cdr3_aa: CASSLRTSGSGDEQFF

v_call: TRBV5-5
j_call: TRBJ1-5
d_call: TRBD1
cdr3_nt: TGTGCCAGCAGCTTGTCCCAGGGGGTTCACTATCAGCCCCAGCATTTT
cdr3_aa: CASSLSQGVHYQPQHF

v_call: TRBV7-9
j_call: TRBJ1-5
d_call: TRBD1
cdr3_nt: TGTGCCAGCAGCTCAGGGGGCGCGAGCAATCAGCCCCAGCATTTT
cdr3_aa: CASSSGGASNQPQHF

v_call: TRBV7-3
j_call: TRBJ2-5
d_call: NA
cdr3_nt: TGTGCCAGCAGCTTAAGAGGGATAGGAGAGACCCAGTACTTC
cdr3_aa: CASSLRGIGETQYF

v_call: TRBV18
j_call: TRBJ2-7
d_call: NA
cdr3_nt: TGTGCCAGCTCACCGGCCCTCACCTACGAGCAGTACTTC
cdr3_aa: CASSPALTYEQYF

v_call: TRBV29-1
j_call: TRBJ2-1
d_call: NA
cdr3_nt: TGCAGCGTTGTCTTTTACAATGAGCAGTTCTTC
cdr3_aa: CSVVFYNEQFF

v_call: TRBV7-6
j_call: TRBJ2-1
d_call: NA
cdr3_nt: TGTGCCAGCAGCCGCGGGCGAAGCTCCTACAATGAGCAGTTCTTC
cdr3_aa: CASSRGRSSYNEQFF

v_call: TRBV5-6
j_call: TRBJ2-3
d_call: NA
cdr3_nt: TGTGCCAGCAGCTCCTGGGGGGGGCCCACAGATACGCAGTATTTT
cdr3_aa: CASSSWGGPTDTQYF

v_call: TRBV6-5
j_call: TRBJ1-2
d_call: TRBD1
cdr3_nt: TGTGCCAGCTGTTCCGGGACAGGGAACTATGGCTACACCTTC
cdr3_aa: CASCSGTGNYGYTF

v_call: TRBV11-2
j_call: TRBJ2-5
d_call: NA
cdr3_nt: TGTGCCAGCAGCCCCCCGGACAGCCAAGAGACCCAGTACTTC
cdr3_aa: CASSPPDSQETQYF

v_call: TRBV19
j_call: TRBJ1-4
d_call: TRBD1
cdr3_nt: TGTGCCAGTAGTATATCGGGGACAGCTGAAAAACTGTTTTTT
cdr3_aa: CASSISGTAEKLFF

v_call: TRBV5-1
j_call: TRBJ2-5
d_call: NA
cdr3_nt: TGCGCCAGCCACCGGGAAAGGCGGACCCAGTACTTC
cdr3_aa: CASHRERRTQYF